This record looks at one T cell receptor (beta chain) sequence and its context. This clonotype was recorded at least ten times. No antigen is known for it. This is likely an artifact of a read error, given a far larger clone one base away. Sample time point, as interpreted from the label and publication: newly diagnosed GD, antithyroid drugs for less than 3 months. RNA was extracted from PBMCs in TRIzol for both TCR sequencing and RNA sequencing. The diagnosis of Graves' disease was made according to American Thyroid Association guidelines. Patients were recruited from an endocrinology department in Xi'an, China. Each patient gave roughly 10 milliliters of peripheral blood, collected in an EDTA anticoagulant tube. PBMCs were isolated by Ficoll Paque Plus density gradient separation without further T cell sorting. An Agilent 2100 Bioanalyzer and agarose gel were used to check RNA quality, while a NanoDrop 2000 measured RNA concentration.

Relative to germline, V is missing 1 base and J is missing 10 bases, with 10 bases of the junction outside any gene match. CDR1 and CDR2 are drawn from the germline V gene (reference sequence): DFQATT, SNEGSKA. From cysteine to phenylalanine, the CDR3 is 14 amino acids long. Only the CDR3 part of the read is kept: 42 bases, read in frame from the first base. The data are from a study of regulatory T cells in long-lasting Graves disease (dated by TCRdb to the early 2020s). At the level of the whole study: Antithyroid drugs had been taken for less than 3 months by newly diagnosed Graves' disease patients. This study used TCR sequencing and RNA sequencing of peripheral blood to compare persistent Graves' disease patients against newly diagnosed Graves' disease patients. The study took place in China and was registered as a clinical trial. A total of around 35 samples underwent TCR sequencing: approximately 13 from persistent and around 20 from newly diagnosed Graves' disease patients. Paper-wide results and their limitations: As a limitation, the authors acknowledged that the small sample size may reduce accuracy. TRBV28, TRBJ1-2 and TRBJ2-5 were preferentially used in persistent disease, while TRBV20-1 and TRBJ2-1 were favored in newly diagnosed disease. Persistent Graves' disease patients showed lower TCR Shannon entropy and fewer highly expanded clones than newly diagnosed patients, suggesting clonal expansion. Sequencing and analysis were limited to the TCR beta chain. Peripheral blood alone was examined, since thyroid tissue, which constituted the primary lesion, could not be accessed. Patients with persistent disease shared more public clonotypes (fewer than 3,000) than newly diagnosed patients did (more than 900).

The library was obtained by multiplex PCR. The sequencing machine was an Illumina HiSeq 4000. TCR beta libraries were built with iRepertoire HTBI primers and Arm-PCR amplification of CDR3 regions. Gel purification was performed on PCR products prior to sequencing. As for the authors' bioinformatics: A total of around 66 TRBV and more than twelve TRBJ segments were identified across samples and were used for gene usage analysis of CDR3 amino acid clonotypes. Filtered high-quality paired reads were merged into contigs using COPE and FqMerger. BLAST was used to align contigs to the IMGT TRBV, TRBD and TRBJ reference genes, and CDR3 was defined following IMGT. Any clonotype with a frequency above 0.1% was counted as a highly expanded clone. Shannon entropy served as the measure of repertoire diversity, while the Gini coefficient captured V-J evenness. Clonotypes shared by more than one individual were considered public. TCRdb trimmed the raw reads at Q25, called clones with MiXCR and kept productive beta chains. Identical CDR3 protein sequences are pooled into one entry, listed with their most common genes and DNA. TCRdb, not the authors, supplied the V and J calls. This sample lists around 500,000 distinct CDR3 sequences; about 16% were detected once. The ten largest clones take up approximately 25% of the sample.

These data were also filed under a second study, of T cells in Graves' hyperthyroidism and ophthalmopathy. As that second paper reports: Graves' hyperthyroidism was defined as stable when no progression to ophthalmopathy occurred over 18 months of follow-up. Hyperthyroidism patients were newly diagnosed, with disease duration under 2 months, and aged 18 to 65 years. The study excluded patients with uncontrolled infections, other autoimmune diseases, pregnancy or lactation. Diagnoses were established on the basis of clinical symptoms, serum thyroxine and TRAb, thyroid ultrasound, and orbital computed tomography. For the first round of RT-PCR on the TCR CDR3, the HTBI primer set was used together with the Qiagen OneStep RT-PCR kit. Most expanded thyroid clonotypes (frequency above 0.001) were also detected in blood, suggesting blood repertoires may reflect thyroid immune responses. A 13 V-J signature model separated ophthalmopathy from stable hyperthyroidism, with approximately 86% sensitivity and 81.08% specificity in cross-validation and 80%/75% in testing. In validation, the model predicted progression to ophthalmopathy with roughly 66% sensitivity and less than 80% specificity, a median of 6.5 months before onset. To identify distinguishing TCR V-J signatures, a discovery cohort of 90 to 100 patients was used, comprising some 45 with Graves' ophthalmopathy and 57 with stable Graves' hyperthyroidism. Whether ophthalmopathy could be predicted prospectively was tested in an independent validation cohort made up of 18 hyperthyroidism patients plus 17 patients who later progressed to ophthalmopathy. The roughly 91 discovery patients were randomly split 7:3 into training and test sets. The study also compared thyroid tissue and blood T-cell repertoires from roughly 6 Graves' hyperthyroidism patients. After blood sampling, hyperthyroidism patients were treated with methimazole at a starting dose of 30 mg daily, and ophthalmopathy patients were treated with high-dose intravenous methylprednisolone. Libraries were constructed in a second round of multiplex PCR, after which size selection and purification were carried out. Sequencing of the libraries was done on an Illumina HiSeq2000 using paired-end 100 bp reads. SOAPnuke was used to process the raw data, throwing out any read that contained adapters or uncalled bases, had a mean Phred below 15, or lacked an exact constant-primer or identifier match. High-quality paired reads were merged with COPE v1.2.5, and unique nucleotide sequences were defined as clonotypes. MiTCR v1.1 was used to align the clonotypes against IMGT TRBV, TRBD and TRBJ reference segments. Analysis was restricted to V-J combinations with a frequency above 0.0001, which covered roughly 99% of repertoires. The TCS score was defined as the ratio of F50 (clonal expansion) to E x V (chaos), calculated using BLOSUM62-based TCRdist between CDR3 peptides within each V-J. Welch's t-statistics and random forest reduced roughly 530 V-J features to 13, which were used in a naive Bayes classifier (R e1071). No statistical method was used to set the sample size in advance, and investigators knew the group allocation. The paper reports TCR Vbeta CDR3 sequencing of 135 peripheral blood samples: approximately 41 ophthalmopathy, about 75 hyperthyroidism and around 17 progressor patients.

The TCR comes from a woman aged 35-65 years with Graves disease. Donor details come from another sample of the same person, matched by shared clones. The sample was peripheral blood mononuclear cells (PBMCs), taken at new diagnosis, from a patient treated with antithyroid drugs. The sequence joins TRBV20-1 to TRBJ2-1; a stretch of 7 junction bases matches TRBD2. The CDR3 protein sequence reads: CSARGGEGIYEQFF. The sequence in DNA is TGCAGTGCTAGAGGAGGGGAGGGCATCTACGAGCAGTTCTTC.